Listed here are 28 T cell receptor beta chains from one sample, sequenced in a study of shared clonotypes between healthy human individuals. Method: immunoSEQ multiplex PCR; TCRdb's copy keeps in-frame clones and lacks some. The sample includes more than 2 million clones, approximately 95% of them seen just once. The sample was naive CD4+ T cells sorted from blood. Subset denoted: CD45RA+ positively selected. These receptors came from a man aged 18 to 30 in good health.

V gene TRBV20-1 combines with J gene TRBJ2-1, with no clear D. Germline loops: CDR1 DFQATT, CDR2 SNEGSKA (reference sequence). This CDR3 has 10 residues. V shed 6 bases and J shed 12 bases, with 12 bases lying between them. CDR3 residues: CSAAIEGQFF. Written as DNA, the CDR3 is TGCAGTGCGGCGATCGAAGGGCAGTTCTTC.

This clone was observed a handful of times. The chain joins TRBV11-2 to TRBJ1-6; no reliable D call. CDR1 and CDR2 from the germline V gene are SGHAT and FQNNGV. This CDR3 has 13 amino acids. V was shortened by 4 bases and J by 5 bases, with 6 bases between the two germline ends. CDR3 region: CASSSQDNSPLHF. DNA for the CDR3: TGTGCCAGCAGCTCCCAGGATAATTCACCCCTCCACTTT.

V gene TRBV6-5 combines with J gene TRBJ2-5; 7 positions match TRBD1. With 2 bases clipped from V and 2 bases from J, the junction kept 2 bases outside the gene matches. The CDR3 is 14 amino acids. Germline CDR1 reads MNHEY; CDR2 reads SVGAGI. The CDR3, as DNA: TGTGCCAGCAGTTACGGGACAGTACAAGAGACCCAGTACTTC. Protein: CASSYGTVQETQYF.

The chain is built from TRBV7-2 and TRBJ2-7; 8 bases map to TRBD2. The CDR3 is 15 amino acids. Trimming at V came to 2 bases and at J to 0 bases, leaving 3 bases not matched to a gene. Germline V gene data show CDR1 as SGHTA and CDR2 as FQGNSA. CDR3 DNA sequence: TGTGCCAGCAGCTTAAGCGGGGGACACTCCTACGAGCAGTACTTC. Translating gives CASSLSGGHSYEQYF.

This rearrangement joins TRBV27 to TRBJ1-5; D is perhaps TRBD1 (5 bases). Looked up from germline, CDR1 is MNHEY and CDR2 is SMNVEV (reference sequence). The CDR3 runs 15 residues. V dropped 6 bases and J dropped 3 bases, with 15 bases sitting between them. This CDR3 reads CASSPYGQVNQPQHF. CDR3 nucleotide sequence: TGTGCCAGCAGCCCTTACGGACAAGTCAATCAGCCCCAGCATTTT.

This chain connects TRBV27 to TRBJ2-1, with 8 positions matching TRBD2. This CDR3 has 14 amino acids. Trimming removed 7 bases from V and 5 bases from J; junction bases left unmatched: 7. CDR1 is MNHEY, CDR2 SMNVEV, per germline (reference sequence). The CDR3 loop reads CASTKTSEHNEQFF. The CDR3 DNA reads TGTGCCAGCACCAAGACTAGCGAGCACAATGAGCAGTTCTTC.

The CDR3 sequence is CASSQSGSRETQYF. CDR3 DNA: TGTGCCAGCAGCCAGAGCGGGAGTAGAGAGACCCAGTACTTC. The chain has TRBV7-2 and TRBJ2-5, with 8 bases fitting TRBD2. The CDR3 totals 14 residues. Germline CDR1 and CDR2: SGHTA and FQGNSA. Losses at the gene ends were 5 bases for V and 4 bases for J; bases not matched to a gene: 6.

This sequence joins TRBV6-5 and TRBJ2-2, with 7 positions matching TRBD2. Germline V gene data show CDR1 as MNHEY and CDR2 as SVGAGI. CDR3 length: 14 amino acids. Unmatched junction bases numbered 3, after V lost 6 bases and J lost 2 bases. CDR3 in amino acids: CASSPGLNTGELFF. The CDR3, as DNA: TGTGCCAGCAGCCCGGGACTAAACACCGGGGAGCTGTTTTTT.

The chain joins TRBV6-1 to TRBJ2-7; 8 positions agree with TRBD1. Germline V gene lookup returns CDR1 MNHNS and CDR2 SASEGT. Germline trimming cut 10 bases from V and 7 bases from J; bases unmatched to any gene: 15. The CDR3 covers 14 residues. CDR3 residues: CATLDRVVEKEQYF. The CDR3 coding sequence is TGTGCCACCTTGGACAGGGTAGTGGAAAAGGAGCAGTACTTC.

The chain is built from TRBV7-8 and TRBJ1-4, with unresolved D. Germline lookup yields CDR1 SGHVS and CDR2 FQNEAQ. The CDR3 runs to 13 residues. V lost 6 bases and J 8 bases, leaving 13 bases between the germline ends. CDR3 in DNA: TGTGCCAGCAGTCTCGGGTTTAACGAAAAACTGTTTTTT. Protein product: CASSLGFNEKLFF.

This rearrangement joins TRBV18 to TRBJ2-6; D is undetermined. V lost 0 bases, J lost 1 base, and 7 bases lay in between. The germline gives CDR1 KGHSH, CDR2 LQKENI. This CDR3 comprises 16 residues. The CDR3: CASSPPYGSGANVLTF. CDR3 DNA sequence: TGTGCCAGCTCACCACCGTATGGGTCTGGGGCCAACGTCCTGACTTTC.

This CDR3 is CASSRFRDSNQPQHF. Written as DNA, the CDR3 is TGTGCCAGCAGTCGGTTCCGGGACAGTAATCAGCCCCAGCATTTT. The chain recombines TRBV6-5 with TRBJ1-5; TRBD1 matches at 7 bases. V was pared by 5 bases and J by 4 bases, with 8 bases of the junction left unmatched. The CDR3 sequence is 15 residues long. Germline CDR1 is MNHEY and CDR2 is SVGAGI.

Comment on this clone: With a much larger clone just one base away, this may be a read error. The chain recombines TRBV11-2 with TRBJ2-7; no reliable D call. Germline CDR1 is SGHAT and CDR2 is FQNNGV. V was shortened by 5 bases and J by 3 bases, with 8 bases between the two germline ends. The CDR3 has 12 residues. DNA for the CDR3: TGTGCCAGCAGCCCCGTCCGCTACGAGCAGTACTTC. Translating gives CASSPVRYEQYF.

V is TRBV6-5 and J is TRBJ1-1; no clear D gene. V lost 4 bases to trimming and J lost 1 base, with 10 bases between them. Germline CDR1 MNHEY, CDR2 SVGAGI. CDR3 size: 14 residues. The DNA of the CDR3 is TGTGCCAGCAGTTCCGTGGGGAGGAACACTGAAGCTTTCTTT. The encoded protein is CASSSVGRNTEAFF.

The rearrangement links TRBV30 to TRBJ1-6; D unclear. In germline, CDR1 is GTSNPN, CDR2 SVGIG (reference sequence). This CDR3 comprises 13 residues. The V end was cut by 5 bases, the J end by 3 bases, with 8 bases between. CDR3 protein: CAWGQVYNSPLHF. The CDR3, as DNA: TGTGCCTGGGGGCAGGTCTATAATTCACCCCTCCACTTT.

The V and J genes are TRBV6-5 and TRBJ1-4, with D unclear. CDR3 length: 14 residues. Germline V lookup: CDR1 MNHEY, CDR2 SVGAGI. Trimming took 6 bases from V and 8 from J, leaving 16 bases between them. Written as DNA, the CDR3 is TGTGCCAGCAGACCTGGACCGACGGGAGAAAAACTGTTTTTT. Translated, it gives CASRPGPTGEKLFF.

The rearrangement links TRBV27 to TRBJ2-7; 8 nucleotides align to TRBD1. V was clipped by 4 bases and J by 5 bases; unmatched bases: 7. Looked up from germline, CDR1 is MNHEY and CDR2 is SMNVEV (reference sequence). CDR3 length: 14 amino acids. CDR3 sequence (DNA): TGTGCCAGCAGTTCAGGGACAGGACTCCACGAGCAGTACTTC. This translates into CASSSGTGLHEQYF.

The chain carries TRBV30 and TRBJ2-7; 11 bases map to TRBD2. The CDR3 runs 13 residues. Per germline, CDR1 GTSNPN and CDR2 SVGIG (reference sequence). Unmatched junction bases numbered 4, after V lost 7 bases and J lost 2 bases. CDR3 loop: CASKLAGAYEQYF. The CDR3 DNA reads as TGTGCCTCGAAACTAGCGGGAGCCTACGAGCAGTACTTC.

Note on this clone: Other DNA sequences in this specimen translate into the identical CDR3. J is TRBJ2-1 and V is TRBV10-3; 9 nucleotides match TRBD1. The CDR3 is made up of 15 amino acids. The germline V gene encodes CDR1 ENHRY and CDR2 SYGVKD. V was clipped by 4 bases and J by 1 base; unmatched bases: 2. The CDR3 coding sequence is TGTGCCATCAGTGGGGGGACAGGGTCCTACAATGAGCAGTTCTTC. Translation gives CAISGGTGSYNEQFF.

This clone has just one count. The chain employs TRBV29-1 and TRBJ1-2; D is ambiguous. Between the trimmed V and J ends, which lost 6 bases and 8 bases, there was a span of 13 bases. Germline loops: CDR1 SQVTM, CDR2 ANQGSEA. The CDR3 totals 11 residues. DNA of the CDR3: TGCAGCGTGTATCAGAGCTACGGCTACACCTTC. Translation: CSVYQSYGYTF.

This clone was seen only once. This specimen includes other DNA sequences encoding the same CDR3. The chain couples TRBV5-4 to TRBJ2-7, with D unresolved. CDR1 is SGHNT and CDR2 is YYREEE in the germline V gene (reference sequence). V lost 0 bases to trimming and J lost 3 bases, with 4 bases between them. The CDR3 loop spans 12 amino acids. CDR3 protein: CASSLDLYEQYF. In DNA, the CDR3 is TGTGCCAGCAGCTTGGACCTCTACGAGCAGTACTTC.

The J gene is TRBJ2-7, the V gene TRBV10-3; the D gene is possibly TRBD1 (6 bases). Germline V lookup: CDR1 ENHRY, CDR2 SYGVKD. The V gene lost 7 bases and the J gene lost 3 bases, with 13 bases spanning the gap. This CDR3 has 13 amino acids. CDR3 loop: CAITRTQGYEQYF. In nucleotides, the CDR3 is TGTGCCATCACAAGAACACAGGGCTACGAGCAGTACTTC.

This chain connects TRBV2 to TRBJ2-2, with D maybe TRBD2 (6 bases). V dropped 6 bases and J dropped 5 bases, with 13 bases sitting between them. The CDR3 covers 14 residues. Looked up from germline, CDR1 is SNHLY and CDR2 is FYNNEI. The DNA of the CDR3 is TGTGCCAGCAGGGCGGGACTTTCGACCGGGGAGCTGTTTTTT. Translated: CASRAGLSTGELFF.

The CDR3 sequence: CASSIKDQPQHF. The CDR3 coding sequence is TGCGCCAGCAGCATTAAAGATCAGCCCCAGCATTTT. J is TRBJ1-5 and V is TRBV5-1; no clear D. V shed 4 bases and J shed 5 bases, with 7 bases lying between them. The germline gives CDR1 SGHRS, CDR2 YFSETQ. This CDR3 has 12 amino acids. The variable domain in full, with the rest retrieved from reference TRBV5-1 and TRBJ1-5, is KAGVTQTPRYLIKTRGQQVTLSCSPISGHRSVSWYQQTPGQGLQFLFEYFSETQRNKGNFPGRFSGRQFSNSRSEMNVSTLELGDSALYLCASSIKDQPQHFGDGTRLSIL.

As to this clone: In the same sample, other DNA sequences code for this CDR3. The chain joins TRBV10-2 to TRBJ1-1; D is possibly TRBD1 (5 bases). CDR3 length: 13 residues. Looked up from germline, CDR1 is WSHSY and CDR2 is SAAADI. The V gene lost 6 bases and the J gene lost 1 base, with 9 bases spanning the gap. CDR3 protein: CASSVDRNTEAFF. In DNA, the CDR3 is TGCGCCAGCAGCGTTGACAGGAACACTGAAGCTTTCTTT.

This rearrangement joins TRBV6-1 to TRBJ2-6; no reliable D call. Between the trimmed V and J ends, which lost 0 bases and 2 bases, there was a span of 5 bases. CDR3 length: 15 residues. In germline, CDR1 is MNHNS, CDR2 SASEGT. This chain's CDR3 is CASSEAQTGANVLTF. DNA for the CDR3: TGTGCCAGCAGTGAAGCGCAGACTGGGGCCAACGTCCTGACTTTC.

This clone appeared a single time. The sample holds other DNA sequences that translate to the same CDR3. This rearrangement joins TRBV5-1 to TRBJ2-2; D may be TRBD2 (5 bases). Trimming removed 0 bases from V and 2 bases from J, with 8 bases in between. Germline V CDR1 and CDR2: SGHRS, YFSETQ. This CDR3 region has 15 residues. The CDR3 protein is CASSLGRTNTGELFF. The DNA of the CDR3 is TGCGCCAGCAGCTTGGGACGGACTAACACCGGGGAGCTGTTTTTT.

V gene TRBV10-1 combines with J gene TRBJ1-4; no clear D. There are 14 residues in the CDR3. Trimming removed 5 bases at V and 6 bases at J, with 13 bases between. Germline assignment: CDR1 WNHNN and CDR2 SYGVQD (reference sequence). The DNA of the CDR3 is TGCGCCAGCAGTTCTAGTGGACCCCATGAAAAACTGTTTTTT. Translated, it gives CASSSSGPHEKLFF.